Below, 14 T cell receptor beta chains from the same sample are listed, as sequenced in a study of monozygotic twins with inflammatory bowel disease. TCRdb processed the 5' RACE reads again and assigns one entry to each CDR3 protein, with no DNA. Listed are approximately 400,000 distinct CDR3 sequences; roughly 2.5% falls within the top ten. The specimen was blood. Source of these receptors: a human donor with ulcerative colitis or Crohn's disease, or a healthy co-twin of an affected twin (not recorded which).

The rearrangement joins TRBV10-3 to TRBJ1-2; the D call of TRBD1 rests on TCRdb alone, since no DNA is present to check it. From germline, CDR1 is ENHRY and CDR2 SYGVKD. The CDR3 consists of 14 residues. The CDR3 region is CAISGLQGGYGYTF.

V usage is TRBV12-3 or TRBV12-4 and J usage is TRBJ2-3; absent DNA, TCRdb's TRBD2 call cannot be checked. This CDR3 has 15 residues. The CDR3 region is CASSLTSGSMDTQYF.

V usage is TRBV15 and J usage is TRBJ2-1; TCRdb designates TRBD2, a call that cannot be tested without DNA. The CDR3 is 17 residues long. Germline CDR1 LNHNV, CDR2 YYDKDF (reference sequence). The CDR3 sequence is CATSRDSRAASYNEQFF.

The chain links TRBV12-3 or TRBV12-4 to TRBJ2-1; TCRdb indicates TRBD1, and absent DNA this call remains unverified. This CDR3 region has 14 residues. CDR3 protein: CASRTGTGGDEQFF.

The rearrangement uses TRBV12-3 or TRBV12-4 and TRBJ1-5; TCRdb reports TRBD1, a call that lacks DNA to check it against. This CDR3 spans 13 amino acids. This CDR3 is CASRQGFNQPQHF.

The J gene is TRBJ2-1, the V gene TRBV12-3 or TRBV12-4; the D call from TCRdb, TRBD1, cannot be confirmed without DNA. The CDR3 is 14 residues long. CDR3 loop: CASRSSRGRDEQFF.

This chain connects TRBV7-9 to TRBJ2-5. The CDR3 spans 12 residues. Germline V gene sequence: CDR1 SEHNR, CDR2 FQNEAQ (reference sequence). The CDR3 is CASSWVGETQYF.

The chain is built from TRBV7-3 and TRBJ2-2; the D call of TRBD2 rests on TCRdb alone, since no DNA is present to check it. The CDR3 length is 16 residues. Germline V gives CDR1 SGHTA, CDR2 FQGTGA. The chain's CDR3 is CASSRSSFGNTGELFF.

The chain recombines TRBV28 with TRBJ2-5; TCRdb reports TRBD1, a call that lacks DNA to check it against. CDR3 size: 18 residues. Germline CDR1 is MDHEN and CDR2 is SYDVKM. CDR3: CASSFLITRDRTQETQYF. Full variable domain (missing parts from reference TRBV28 and TRBJ2-5): DVKVTQSSRYLVKRTGEKVFLECVQDMDHENMFWYRQDPGLGLRLIYFSYDVKMKEKGDIPEGYSVSREKKERFSLILESASTNQTSMYLCASSFLITRDRTQETQYFGPGTRLLVL.

The chain couples TRBV30 to TRBJ2-1; TCRdb returns TRBD2, unconfirmable since there is no DNA. Looked up from germline, CDR1 is GTSNPN and CDR2 is SVGIG (reference sequence). This CDR3 region has 13 residues. The CDR3: CAWTSGALSEQFF.

The chain carries TRBV7-6 and TRBJ2-3; TCRdb's D call, TRBD1, is unchecked because there is no DNA. Germline V CDR1 and CDR2: SGHVS, FNYEAQ. The CDR3 spans 16 residues. The CDR3 spells CASSLNARGSTDTQYF.

The chain uses TRBV29-1 and TRBJ2-7. CDR3 length equals 14 residues. Germline CDR1 reads SQVTM; CDR2 reads ANQGSEA. The CDR3: CSVQEHRRSYEQYF.

This chain joins TRBV4-2 and TRBJ1-1; TCRdb indicates TRBD1, and absent DNA this call remains unverified. The V gene's germline CDR1 is LGHNA and CDR2 YNFKEQ. The CDR3 loop spans 19 amino acids. CDR3 loop: CASSPPWGGGFLMNTEAFF.

The CDR3: CSAPSRLYNTGELFF. The V call is TRBV20-1, the J call TRBJ2-2; TCRdb lists TRBD2, though no DNA is available to test this call. This CDR3 has 15 residues. The germline CDR1 and CDR2 sequences are DFQATT and SNEGSKA (reference sequence).